Presented here are 30 T cell receptor beta chains from one specimen sequenced in a study of T cell changes during pregnancy in multiple sclerosis. Generated by immunoSEQ multiplex PCR, the TCRdb table keeps only in-frame clones and is missing some. The sample consists of 93,000 or so clones, 85% to 95% of them appearing once. Here the sequenced sample was peripheral blood, taken after pregnancy. Receptor source: a female donor with multiple sclerosis, enrolled in a pregnancy study.

The V and J genes are TRBV14 and TRBJ1-4, with a tentative D call TRBD1 (6 bases). The CDR3 is made up of 15 amino acids. V lost 4 bases to trimming and J lost 5 bases, with 14 bases between them. Looked up from germline, CDR1 is SGHDN and CDR2 is FVKESK. CDR3 sequence: CASSPTGHLNEKLFF. The CDR3 DNA reads TGTGCCAGCAGCCCCACGGGACACTTAAATGAAAAACTGTTTTTT.

As regards this clone: In the same sample, other DNA sequences code for this CDR3. J is TRBJ2-5 and V is TRBV5-1, with D possibly being TRBD1 (5 bases). The CDR3 extends over 15 amino acids. Germline V CDR1 and CDR2: SGHRS, YFSETQ. The ends were cut back, 0 bases at V and 3 bases at J, with 12 bases in the middle. In nucleotides, the CDR3 is TGCGCCAGCAGCTTGGCCGCGACAGAGAAAGAGACCCAGTACTTC. This gives the protein CASSLAATEKETQYF.

The chain uses TRBV6-5 and TRBJ2-1, with D perhaps TRBD1 (5 bases). Deletions cut 6 bases from V and 4 bases from J, with 16 bases between. The V gene's germline CDR1 is MNHEY and CDR2 SVGAGI. CDR3 length: 15 amino acids. As DNA, the CDR3 is TGTGCCAGCAGCCAGGACATAAATGGTTACAATGAGCAGTTCTTC. It specifies CASSQDINGYNEQFF.

The chain carries TRBV7-2 and TRBJ2-7; possibly TRBD2 for D (6 bases). CDR3 length equals 14 residues. Germline CDR1 is SGHTA and CDR2 is FQGNSA. Trimming shortened V by 5 bases and J by 2 bases, and 13 bases separated the two germline ends. For the CDR3, the DNA is TGTGCCAGCAGCCCCCGGGGAGGAACCTACGAGCAGTACTTC. Translating it yields CASSPRGGTYEQYF.

The V gene is TRBV19, the J gene TRBJ2-3; TRBD1 matches at 7 bases. Per germline, CDR1 LNHDA and CDR2 SQIVND (reference sequence). V lost 4 bases and J lost 2; bases outside the gene matches: 9. The CDR3 is made up of 16 amino acids. The CDR3: CASSTIIGTDTDTQYF. As DNA, the CDR3 is TGTGCCAGTAGTACAATAATAGGGACAGACACAGATACGCAGTATTTT.

The CDR3 loop is CASSLGQQETQYF. In nucleotides, the CDR3 is TGCGCCAGCAGCTTGGGACAGCAAGAGACCCAGTACTTC. The chain couples TRBV5-1 to TRBJ2-5, with D tentatively TRBD1 (5 bases). V lost 0 bases, J lost 2 bases, and 5 bases lay in between. Germline CDR1 reads SGHRS; CDR2 reads YFSETQ. The CDR3 loop spans 13 amino acids.

This sequence joins TRBV28 and TRBJ2-7; the match to TRBD2 covers 9 bases. The V segment lost 9 bases and the J segment 3 bases; nucleotides outside the gene matches: 9. The CDR3 has 14 amino acids. The germline V gene encodes CDR1 MDHEN and CDR2 SYDVKM. As DNA, the CDR3 is TGTGCCAGTCACCTAGCGGGGACTTACTACGAGCAGTACTTC. This encodes CASHLAGTYYEQYF.

The chain uses TRBV9 and TRBJ1-2; D is unresolved. Between the trimmed V and J ends, which lost 0 bases and 4 bases, there was a span of 13 bases. Germline V gene data show CDR1 as SGDLS and CDR2 as YYNGEE. The CDR3 covers 15 residues. The CDR3 region is CASSVAEGPGYGYTF. Written as DNA, the CDR3 is TGTGCCAGCAGCGTAGCCGAGGGCCCAGGCTATGGCTACACCTTC.

The chain has TRBV7-9 and TRBJ1-1; 7 positions agree with TRBD1. Germline CDR1 reads SEHNR; CDR2 reads FQNEAQ (reference sequence). The CDR3 runs 14 residues. Trimming at V came to 6 bases and at J to 0 bases, leaving 4 bases not matched to a gene. CDR3 bases: TGTGCCAGCAGTCTTACAGGGGTGAACACTGAAGCTTTCTTT. The encoded protein is CASSLTGVNTEAFF.

The V call is TRBV7-9, the J call TRBJ2-3; 10 nucleotides match TRBD1. V shed 6 bases, J shed 6 bases, and the junction held 9 bases outside the gene matches. Germline CDR1 SEHNR, CDR2 FQNEAQ (reference sequence). The CDR3 runs to 15 residues. The DNA for the CDR3 is TGTGCCAGCAGTATTGGGACAGGGGTCGAGGATACGCAGTATTTT. Translating it yields CASSIGTGVEDTQYF. The whole variable domain, filled in from reference TRBV7-9 and TRBJ2-3, reads DTGVSQNPRHKITKRGQNVTFRCDPISEHNRLYWYRQTLGQGPEFLTYFQNEAQLEKSRLLSDRFSAERPKGSFSTLEIQRTEQGDSAMYLCASSIGTGVEDTQYFGPGTRLTVL.

The genes are TRBV7-3 and TRBJ2-5, with 8 positions matching TRBD1. CDR1 is SGHTA, CDR2 FQGTGA, per germline. V was pared by 0 bases and J by 1 base, with 4 bases of the junction left unmatched. CDR3 size: 16 residues. CDR3 amino acids: CASSLTGQGGQETQYF. The CDR3 coding sequence is TGTGCCAGCAGCTTAACCGGACAGGGCGGCCAAGAGACCCAGTACTTC.

The chain is built from TRBV2 and TRBJ1-5; 10 positions agree with TRBD1. The V segment lost 5 bases and the J segment 7 bases; nucleotides outside the gene matches: 8. This CDR3 region has 15 residues. Germline V gives CDR1 SNHLY, CDR2 FYNNEI. CDR3 sequence reads: CASSSPGQGMQPQHF. The CDR3 region has the DNA TGTGCCAGCAGTTCCCCGGGACAGGGGATGCAGCCCCAGCATTTT.

The rearrangement uses TRBV2 and TRBJ1-6, with a weak D call TRBD1 (6 bases). The CDR3 spans 18 residues. V was pared by 1 base and J by 8 bases, with 21 bases between. Per the germline V gene, CDR1 is SNHLY and CDR2 is FYNNEI. CDR3 sequence (DNA): TGTGCCAGCAGTGAAGTACCCCTAGGACGAGGGGGGGATTCACCCCTCCACTTT. This translates into CASSEVPLGRGGDSPLHF.

The rearrangement joins TRBV7-3 to TRBJ2-5, with 8 nucleotides matching TRBD2. CDR3 size: 16 residues. The germline CDR1 and CDR2 sequences are SGHTA and FQGTGA. The junction had 6 bases not matched to a gene; V was cut back by 1 base and J by 2 bases. CDR3 in amino acids: CASSLRGSGDQETQYF. CDR3 in DNA: TGTGCCAGCAGCTTAAGGGGTAGCGGGGATCAAGAGACCCAGTACTTC.

V gene TRBV4-1 combines with J gene TRBJ1-2, with D possibly matching TRBD1 (5 bases). The CDR3 runs 14 residues. The V gene lost 0 bases and the J gene lost 4 bases, with 9 bases spanning the gap. The germline gives CDR1 MGHRA, CDR2 YSYEKL. This CDR3 is CASSQDRGSYGYTF. In DNA form, the CDR3 reads TGCGCCAGCAGCCAAGATCGGGGGAGCTATGGCTACACCTTC.

The genes are TRBV29-1 and TRBJ2-3; 8 bases are shared with TRBD2. The ends lost 3 bases at V and 4 bases at J; junction bases unmatched: 3. In germline, CDR1 is SQVTM, CDR2 ANQGSEA. This CDR3 comprises 13 residues. Here the CDR3 DNA reads TGCAGCGTTGACGGGGGGGTCCCAGATACGCAGTATTTT. Its protein is CSVDGGVPDTQYF.

This clone has a handful of counts. This chain connects TRBV4-2 to TRBJ2-2, with 7 bases that match TRBD1. The J segment lost 1 base and the V segment lost 1 base, leaving 9 bases of the junction unmatched. This CDR3 spans 18 amino acids. Germline lookup yields CDR1 LGHNA and CDR2 YNFKEQ. The CDR3 DNA follows: TGTGCCAGCAGCCAAGCTTCCATGGGGACAGAGAACACCGGGGAGCTGTTTTTT. It translates to CASSQASMGTENTGELFF.

This rearrangement joins TRBV15 to TRBJ1-2, with D uncertain. Germline V lookup: CDR1 LNHNV, CDR2 YYDKDF (reference sequence). The CDR3 sequence is 17 residues long. The V end was cut by 3 bases, the J end by 3 bases, with 20 bases between. In DNA, the CDR3 is TGTGCCACCAGCAGCCAGGCCATGAGCCCGAGAGACTATGGCTACACCTTC. This codes for CATSSQAMSPRDYGYTF.

The chain employs TRBV19 and TRBJ1-1; the D gene is possibly TRBD1 (5 bases). Looked up from germline, CDR1 is LNHDA and CDR2 is SQIVND (reference sequence). This CDR3 comprises 14 residues. Trimming pared 3 bases from V and 6 bases from J, leaving 14 bases between. The CDR3 region has the DNA TGTGCCAGTAGTATGGGGGGAAAGAGGTCTGAAGCTTTCTTT. Translating gives CASSMGGKRSEAFF.

J is TRBJ2-1 and V is TRBV18; 8 nucleotides line up with TRBD2. The germline V gene has CDR1 KGHSH and CDR2 LQKENI. The CDR3 runs 15 residues. The ends lost 3 bases at V and 0 bases at J; junction bases unmatched: 1. The CDR3 region is CASSPAGGSYNEQFF. The DNA of the CDR3 is TGTGCCAGCTCACCGGCGGGAGGCTCCTACAATGAGCAGTTCTTC.

The CDR3 region is CASSGERVRYEQYF. The CDR3 nucleotides read TGCGCCAGCAGCGGGGAGAGGGTGCGCTACGAGCAGTACTTC. The genes are TRBV10-2 and TRBJ2-7; D is perhaps TRBD2 (5 bases). Trimming pared 6 bases from V and 3 bases from J, leaving 15 bases between. Germline lookup yields CDR1 WSHSY and CDR2 SAAADI. This CDR3 region has 14 residues.

This chain links TRBV4-2 with TRBJ2-5; 9 bases match TRBD2. Trimming at V came to 5 bases and at J to 7 bases, leaving 14 bases not matched to a gene. CDR1 is LGHNA and CDR2 is YNFKEQ in the germline V gene. The CDR3 is made up of 16 amino acids. The CDR3 reads CASSSRVAGESGTQYF. The CDR3 DNA follows: TGTGCCAGCAGCTCCCGAGTAGCGGGAGAATCCGGGACCCAGTACTTC.

The rearrangement links TRBV5-4 to TRBJ2-5, with 11 bases matching TRBD2. V lost 4 bases, J lost 5 bases, and 7 bases stayed unmatched. Germline V lookup: CDR1 SGHNT, CDR2 YYREEE (reference sequence). The CDR3 is made up of 15 amino acids. The CDR3: CASSPKLAGVETQYF. The CDR3 DNA reads as TGTGCCAGCAGCCCAAAACTAGCGGGAGTTGAGACCCAGTACTTC.

This clone was seen more than once but under ten times. CDR3 residues: CASSPGTSGMPDTQYF. In nucleotides, the CDR3 is TGTGCCAGCAGCCCCGGGACTAGCGGGATGCCAGATACGCAGTATTTT. V gene TRBV4-2 combines with J gene TRBJ2-3; 13 bases agree with TRBD2. Germline CDR1 and CDR2: LGHNA and YNFKEQ. The CDR3 has 16 amino acids. The ends lost 4 bases at V and 4 bases at J; junction bases unmatched: 5.

The chain joins TRBV4-1 to TRBJ2-5, with D possibly being TRBD1 (5 bases). The CDR3 sequence is 16 residues long. CDR1 and CDR2 (germline): MGHRA, YSYEKL. V lost 4 bases and J lost 5, with 20 bases in between. CDR3 sequence: CASSPRDDSIWETQYF. The CDR3 region has the DNA TGCGCCAGCAGCCCCCGAGACGACAGCATATGGGAGACCCAGTACTTC.

This chain uses TRBV28 with TRBJ1-2, with unresolved D. V gave up 6 bases and J gave up 6 bases, with 14 bases separating them. Per germline, CDR1 MDHEN and CDR2 SYDVKM. CDR3 length: 13 amino acids. As DNA, the CDR3 is TGTGCCAGCAGCCTCCAGAGGATGGATGGCTACACCTTC. It translates to CASSLQRMDGYTF.

This chain connects TRBV5-1 to TRBJ2-5; D call uncertain. The CDR3 has 13 residues. The V end was cut by 3 bases, the J end by 4 bases, with 10 bases between. Germline V gene sequence: CDR1 SGHRS, CDR2 YFSETQ. CDR3 in amino acids: CASSSLEVETQYF. The CDR3, as DNA: TGCGCCAGCAGCTCCCTCGAGGTAGAGACCCAGTACTTC.

This sequence joins TRBV19 and TRBJ1-2; 9 bases are a match to TRBD1. The CDR3 covers 15 residues. Germline CDR1 reads LNHDA; CDR2 reads SQIVND (reference sequence). V trimming: 7 bases; J trimming: 4 bases; junction bases outside the gene matches: 10. The CDR3 nucleotides are TGTGCCAGTACCCCTCCGGGACAGGGAGGCTATGGCTACACCTTC. Its translation: CASTPPGQGGYGYTF.

This clone has only one observation. The J gene is TRBJ1-1, the V gene TRBV11-2; tentative D call: TRBD1 (6 bases). V was trimmed by 6 bases and J by 6 bases, leaving 14 bases between them. CDR1 and CDR2 (germline): SGHAT, FQNNGV. The CDR3 is made up of 13 amino acids. This CDR3 is CASRPSGAPEAFF. The DNA for the CDR3 is TGTGCCAGCAGGCCTTCAGGGGCCCCTGAAGCTTTCTTT.

This rearrangement joins TRBV7-9 to TRBJ1-1; D is ambiguous. The germline gives CDR1 SEHNR, CDR2 FQNEAQ (reference sequence). The V end was cut by 1 base, the J end by 6 bases, with 12 bases between. The CDR3 is made up of 14 amino acids. CDR3 DNA: TGTGCCAGCAGCTTAGGACACAATCCATCTGAAGCTTTCTTT. Protein product: CASSLGHNPSEAFF.